Each of the 10 T cell receptor beta chains below was sequenced from the same sample in a study of blood T cell repertoires in COVID-19 (dated by TCRdb to the early 2020s). The library was built by means of the immunoSEQ multiplex PCR assay. Sourced from immuneACCESS, this table was stored by TCRdb with only in-frame sequences that have V and J called. A share of the clones is absent; for the studies checked, an unresolved V gene accounts for under half, and the remainder has no known explanation. Here the sample has tens of thousands of clones; roughly nine tenths occur a single time. Of the sample, under 4% falls within the top ten clones. The specimen sequenced was PBMCs or T cells enriched from blood (not recorded which). The receptors were gathered from a woman aged 45-65 years who had recovered from COVID-19.

The chain joins TRBV30 to TRBJ1-5, with 10 bases matching TRBD1. This CDR3 is 13 amino acids long. Germline V lookup: CDR1 GTSNPN, CDR2 SVGIG (reference sequence). V was clipped by 4 bases and J by 4 bases; unmatched bases: 1. DNA of the CDR3: TGTGCCTGGAAGGGACAGGGGAATCAGCCCCAGCATTTT. Its protein is CAWKGQGNQPQHF. Combining the CDR3 with reference TRBV30 and TRBJ1-5 gives the whole variable domain SQTIHQWPATLVQPVGSPLSLECTVEGTSNPNLYWYRQAAGRGLQLLFYSVGIGQISSEVPQNLSASRPQDRQFILSSKKLLLSDSGFYLCAWKGQGNQPQHFGDGTRLSIL.

The V and J genes are TRBV11-2 and TRBJ1-1; 7 bases fit TRBD1. Per the germline V gene, CDR1 is SGHAT and CDR2 is FQNNGV. V shed 6 bases and J 0 bases; nucleotides not matched to a gene: 4. The CDR3 runs to 14 residues. CDR3: CASSWDSMNTEAFF. The CDR3 DNA reads TGTGCCAGCAGTTGGGACAGTATGAACACTGAAGCTTTCTTT.

The chain combines TRBV3-1 (or the pseudogene TRBV3-2) with TRBJ1-3; the match to TRBD1 covers 8 bases. Germline CDR1 is LGHDT and CDR2 is YNNKEL (reference sequence). This CDR3 contains 15 residues. V lost 6 bases, J lost 0 bases, and 4 bases stayed unmatched. This chain's CDR3 is CASRPTGGSGNTIYF. CDR3 sequence (DNA): TGTGCCAGCAGACCCACAGGGGGCTCTGGAAACACCATATATTTT.

V and J are TRBV7-2 and TRBJ1-2; D remains ambiguous. Germline CDR1 and CDR2: SGHTA and FQGNSA. The CDR3 is 15 amino acids. Trimming took off 1 base at V and 0 bases at J, with 9 bases between the two ends. The CDR3 is CASSLGLSPNYGYTF. CDR3 coding DNA: TGTGCCAGCAGCTTAGGATTGAGTCCTAACTATGGCTACACCTTC. The full variable domain, with the rest looked up from reference TRBV7-2 and TRBJ1-2, is GAGVSQSPSNKVTEKGKDVELRCDPISGHTALYWYRQSLGQGLEFLIYFQGNSAPDKSGLPSDRFSAERTGGSVSTLTIQRTQQEDSAVYLCASSLGLSPNYGYTFGSGTRLTVV.

DNA for the CDR3: TGTGCCAGCAGTTCGCAACAGGGGACTGAAGCTTTCTTT. Its translation: CASSSQQGTEAFF. The chain employs TRBV12-3 or TRBV12-4 and TRBJ1-1; 7 nucleotides align to TRBD1. Germline trimming cut 4 bases from V and 5 bases from J; bases unmatched to any gene: 4. The CDR3 is 13 residues long.

The chain recombines TRBV30 with TRBJ1-5; D perhaps matches TRBD1 (6 bases). The V end lost 2 bases, the J end lost 4 bases, and 9 bases lay between the germline ends. The CDR3 loop spans 13 amino acids. CDR1 is GTSNPN and CDR2 is SVGIG in the germline V gene (reference sequence). Written as DNA, the CDR3 is TGTGCCTGGAGTAACAGGGTAAATCAGCCCCAGCATTTT. It translates to CAWSNRVNQPQHF. The entire variable domain, with the rest obtained from reference TRBV30 and TRBJ1-5, is as follows: SQTIHQWPATLVQPVGSPLSLECTVEGTSNPNLYWYRQAAGRGLQLLFYSVGIGQISSEVPQNLSASRPQDRQFILSSKKLLLSDSGFYLCAWSNRVNQPQHFGDGTRLSIL.

This chain links TRBV6-5 with TRBJ2-7; D gene ambiguous. CDR1 and CDR2 (germline): MNHEY, SVGAGI. This CDR3 is 14 amino acids long. V was cut by 10 bases and J by 0 bases, with 16 bases left in between. The CDR3 DNA is TGTGCCACCCCGAGAGACTCCAGCTCCTACGAGCAGTACTTC. It yields the protein CATPRDSSSYEQYF.

The J gene is TRBJ2-5, the V gene TRBV12-5, with TRBD2 identical over 7 bases. The V gene's germline CDR1 is LGHNT and CDR2 FRNRAP. The CDR3 runs to 15 residues. V trimming: 7 bases; J trimming: 0 bases; junction bases outside the gene matches: 8. The CDR3 region is CASASGRGYQETQYF. DNA of the CDR3: TGTGCTAGTGCCTCAGGGCGGGGGTACCAAGAGACCCAGTACTTC.

This rearrangement joins TRBV12-3 or TRBV12-4 to TRBJ1-1, with D hard to call. Deletions cut 4 bases from V and 7 bases from J, with 13 bases between. This CDR3 region has 13 residues. CDR3 protein: CASSSGVEIEAFF. CDR3 nucleotide sequence: TGTGCCAGCAGTTCCGGGGTTGAGATTGAAGCTTTCTTT.

This chain connects TRBV11-2 to TRBJ2-1; 12 nucleotides match TRBD2. CDR3 length equals 18 residues. Germline assignment: CDR1 SGHAT and CDR2 FQNNGV. V dropped 1 base and J dropped 8; count of bases not matched to a gene: 12. In nucleotides, the CDR3 is TGTGCCAGCAGCTTAGGAGTCCCTAGCGGGAGGGCCCTGGATGAGCAGTTCTTC. It codes for CASSLGVPSGRALDEQFF. Filled out from reference TRBV11-2 and TRBJ2-1, the complete variable domain reads EAGVAQSPRYKIIEKRQSVAFWCNPISGHATLYWYQQILGQGPKLLIQFQNNGVVDDSQLPKDRFSAERLKGVDSTLKIQPAKLEDSAVYLCASSLGVPSGRALDEQFFGPGTRLTVL.